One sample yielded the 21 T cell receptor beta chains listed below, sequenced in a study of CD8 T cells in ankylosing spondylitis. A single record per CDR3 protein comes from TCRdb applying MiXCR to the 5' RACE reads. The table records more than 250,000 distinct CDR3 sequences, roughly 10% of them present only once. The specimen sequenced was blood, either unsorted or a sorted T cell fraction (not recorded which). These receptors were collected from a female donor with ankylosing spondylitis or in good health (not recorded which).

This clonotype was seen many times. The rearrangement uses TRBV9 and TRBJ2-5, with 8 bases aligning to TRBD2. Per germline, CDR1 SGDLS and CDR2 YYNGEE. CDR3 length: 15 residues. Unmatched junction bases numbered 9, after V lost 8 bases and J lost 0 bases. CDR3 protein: CASTLGGADQETQYF. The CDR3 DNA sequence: TGTGCCAGTACCCTCGGGGGGGCTGACCAAGAGACCCAGTACTTC. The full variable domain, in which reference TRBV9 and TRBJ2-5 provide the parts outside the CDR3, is DSGVTQTPKHLITATGQRVTLRCSPRSGDLSVYWYQQSLDQGLQFLIQYYNGEERAKGNILERFSAQQFPDLHSELNLSSLELGDSALYFCASTLGGADQETQYFGPGTRLLVL.

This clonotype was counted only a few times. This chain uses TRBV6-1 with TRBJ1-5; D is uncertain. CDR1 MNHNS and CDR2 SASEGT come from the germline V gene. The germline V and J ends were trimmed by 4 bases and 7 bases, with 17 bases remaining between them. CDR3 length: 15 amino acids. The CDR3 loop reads CASSAGPSAGQPQHF. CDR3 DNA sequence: TGTGCCAGCAGTGCCGGACCCTCGGCCGGCCAGCCCCAGCATTTT.

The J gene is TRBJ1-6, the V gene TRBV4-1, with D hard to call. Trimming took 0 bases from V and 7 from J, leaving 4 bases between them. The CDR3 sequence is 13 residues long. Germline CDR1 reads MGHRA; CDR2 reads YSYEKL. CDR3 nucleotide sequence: TGCGCCAGCAGCCAAGAGGGGAATTCACCCCTCCACTTT. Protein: CASSQEGNSPLHF.

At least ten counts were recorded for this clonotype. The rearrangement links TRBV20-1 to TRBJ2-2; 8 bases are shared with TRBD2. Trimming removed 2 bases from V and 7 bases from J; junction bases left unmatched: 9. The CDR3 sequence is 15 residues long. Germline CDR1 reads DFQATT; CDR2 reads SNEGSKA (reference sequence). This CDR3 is CSARRDGRGGGELFF. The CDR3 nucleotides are TGCAGTGCTAGACGAGACGGGAGGGGAGGCGGGGAGCTGTTTTTT.

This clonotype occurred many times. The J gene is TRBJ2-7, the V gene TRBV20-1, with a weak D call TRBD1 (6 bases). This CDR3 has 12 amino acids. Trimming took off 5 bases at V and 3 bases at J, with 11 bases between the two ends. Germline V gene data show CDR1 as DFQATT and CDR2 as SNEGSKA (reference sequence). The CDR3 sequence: CSALTGNYEQYF. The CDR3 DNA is TGCAGTGCTTTGACAGGAAACTACGAGCAGTACTTC.

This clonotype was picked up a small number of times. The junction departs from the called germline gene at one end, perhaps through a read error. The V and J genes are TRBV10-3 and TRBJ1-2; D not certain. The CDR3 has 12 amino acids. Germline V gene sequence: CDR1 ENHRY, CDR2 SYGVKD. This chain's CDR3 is CSISVSPGGYTF. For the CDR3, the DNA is TGTTCCATCAGTGTGTCGCCCGGTGGCTACACCTTC.

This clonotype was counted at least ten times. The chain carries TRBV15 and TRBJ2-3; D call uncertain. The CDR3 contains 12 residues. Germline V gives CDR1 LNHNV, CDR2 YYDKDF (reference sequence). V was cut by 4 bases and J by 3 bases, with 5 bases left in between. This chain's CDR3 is CATSKQTDTQYF. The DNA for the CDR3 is TGTGCCACCAGCAAACAAACAGATACGCAGTATTTT. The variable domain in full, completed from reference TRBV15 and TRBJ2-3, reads DAMVIQNPRYQVTQFGKPVTLSCSQTLNHNVMYWYQQKSSQAPKLLFHYYDKDFNNEADTPDNFQSRRPNTSFCFLDIRSPGLGDTAMYLCATSKQTDTQYFGPGTRLTVL.

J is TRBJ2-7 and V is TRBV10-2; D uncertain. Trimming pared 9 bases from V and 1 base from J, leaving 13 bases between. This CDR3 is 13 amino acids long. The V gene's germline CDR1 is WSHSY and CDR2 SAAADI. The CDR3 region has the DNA TGCGCCAGTTGCATTGAGAAGTCCTACGAGCAGTACTTC. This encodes CASCIEKSYEQYF.

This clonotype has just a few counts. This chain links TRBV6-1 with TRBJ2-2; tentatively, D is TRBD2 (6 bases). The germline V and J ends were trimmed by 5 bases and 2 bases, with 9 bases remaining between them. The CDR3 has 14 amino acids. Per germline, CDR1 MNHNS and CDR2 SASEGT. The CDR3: CASSNSGNTGELFF. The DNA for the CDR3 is TGTGCCAGCAGTAATAGCGGCAACACCGGGGAGCTGTTTTTT.

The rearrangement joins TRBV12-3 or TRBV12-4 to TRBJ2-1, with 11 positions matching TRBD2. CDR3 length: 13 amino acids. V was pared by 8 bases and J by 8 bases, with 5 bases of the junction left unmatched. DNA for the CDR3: TGTGCCAGCGGACTAGCGGGCGGGGATGAGCAGTTCTTC. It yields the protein CASGLAGGDEQFF.

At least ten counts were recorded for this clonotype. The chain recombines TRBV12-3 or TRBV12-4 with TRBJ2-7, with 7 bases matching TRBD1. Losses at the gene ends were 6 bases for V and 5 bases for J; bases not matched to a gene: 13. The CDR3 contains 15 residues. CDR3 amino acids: CASSLGGVKLHEQYF. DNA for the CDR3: TGTGCCAGCAGCCTAGGGGGCGTCAAGCTTCACGAGCAGTACTTC.

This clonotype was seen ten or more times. CDR3 in amino acids: CASSLGLAVTDTQYF. CDR3 coding DNA: TGCGCCAGCAGCTTGGGGCTAGCGGTTACAGATACGCAGTATTTT. The chain recombines TRBV5-1 with TRBJ2-3; 7 nucleotides agree with TRBD2. The J segment lost 3 bases and the V segment lost 0 bases, leaving 4 bases of the junction unmatched. Per the germline V gene, CDR1 is SGHRS and CDR2 is YFSETQ. This CDR3 is 15 amino acids long.

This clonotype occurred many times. The CDR3 DNA is TGCAGCGTTAGGCAGGGGATCACTGAAGCTTTCTTT. Residues: CSVRQGITEAFF. The chain is built from TRBV29-1 and TRBJ1-1, with D tentatively TRBD1 (6 bases). CDR1 and CDR2 (germline): SQVTM, ANQGSEA. V was shortened by 5 bases and J by 4 bases, with 11 bases between the two germline ends. The CDR3 extends over 12 amino acids.

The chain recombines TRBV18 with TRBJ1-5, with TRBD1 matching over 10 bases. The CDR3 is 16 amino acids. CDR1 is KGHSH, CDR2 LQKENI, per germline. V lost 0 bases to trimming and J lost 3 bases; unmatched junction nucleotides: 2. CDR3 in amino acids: CASSPPGTGVNQPQHF. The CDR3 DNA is TGTGCCAGCTCACCACCTGGGACAGGGGTCAATCAGCCCCAGCATTTT.

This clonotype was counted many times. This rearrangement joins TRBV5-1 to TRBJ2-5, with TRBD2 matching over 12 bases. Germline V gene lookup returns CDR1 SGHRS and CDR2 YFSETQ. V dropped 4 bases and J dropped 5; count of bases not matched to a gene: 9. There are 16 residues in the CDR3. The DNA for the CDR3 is TGCGCCAGCAGCCCCGGACTAGCGGGAATTGGGGAGACCCAGTACTTC. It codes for CASSPGLAGIGETQYF. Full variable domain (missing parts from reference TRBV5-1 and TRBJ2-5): KAGVTQTPRYLIKTRGQQVTLSCSPISGHRSVSWYQQTPGQGLQFLFEYFSETQRNKGNFPGRFSGRQFSNSRSEMNVSTLELGDSALYLCASSPGLAGIGETQYFGPGTRLLVL.

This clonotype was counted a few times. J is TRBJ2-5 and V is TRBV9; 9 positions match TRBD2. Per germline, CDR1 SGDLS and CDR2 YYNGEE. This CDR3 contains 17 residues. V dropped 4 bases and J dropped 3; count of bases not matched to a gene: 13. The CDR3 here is CASSPTGSGGGKETQYF. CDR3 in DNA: TGTGCCAGCAGCCCAACCGGTAGCGGGGGTGGTAAAGAGACCCAGTACTTC.

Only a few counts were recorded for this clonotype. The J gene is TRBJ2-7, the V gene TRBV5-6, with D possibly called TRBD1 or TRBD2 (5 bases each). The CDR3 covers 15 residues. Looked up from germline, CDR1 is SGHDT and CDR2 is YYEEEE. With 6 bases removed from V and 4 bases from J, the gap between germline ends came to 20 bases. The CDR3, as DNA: TGTGCCAGCACCCTAAGGGGAGCAGGAAAGTACGAGCAGTACTTC. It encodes CASTLRGAGKYEQYF.

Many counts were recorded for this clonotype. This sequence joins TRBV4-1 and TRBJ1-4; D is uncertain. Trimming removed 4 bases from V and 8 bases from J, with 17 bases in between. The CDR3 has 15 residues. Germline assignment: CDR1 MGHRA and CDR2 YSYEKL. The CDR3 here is CASSPDFGGVEKLFF. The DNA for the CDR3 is TGCGCCAGCAGCCCAGACTTTGGTGGGGTAGAAAAACTGTTTTTT.

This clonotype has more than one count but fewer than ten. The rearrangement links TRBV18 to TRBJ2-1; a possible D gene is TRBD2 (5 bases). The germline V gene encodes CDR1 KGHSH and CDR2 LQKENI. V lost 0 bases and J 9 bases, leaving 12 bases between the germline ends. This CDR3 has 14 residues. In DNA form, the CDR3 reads TGTGCCAGCTCACCACCGGACCCGGCGGGTGAGCAGTTCTTC. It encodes CASSPPDPAGEQFF. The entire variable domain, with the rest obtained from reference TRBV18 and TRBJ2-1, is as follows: NAGVMQNPRHLVRRRGQEARLRCSPMKGHSHVYWYRQLPEEGLKFMVYLQKENIIDESGMPKERFSAEFPKEGPSILRIQQVVRGDSAAYFCASSPPDPAGEQFFGPGTRLTVL.

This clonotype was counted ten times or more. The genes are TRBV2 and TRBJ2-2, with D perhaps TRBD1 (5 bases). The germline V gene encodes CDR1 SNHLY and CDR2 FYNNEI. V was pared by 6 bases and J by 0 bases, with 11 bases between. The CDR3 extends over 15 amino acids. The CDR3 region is CASRSGNSNTGELFF. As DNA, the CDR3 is TGTGCCAGCAGGTCAGGGAACTCGAACACCGGGGAGCTGTTTTTT.

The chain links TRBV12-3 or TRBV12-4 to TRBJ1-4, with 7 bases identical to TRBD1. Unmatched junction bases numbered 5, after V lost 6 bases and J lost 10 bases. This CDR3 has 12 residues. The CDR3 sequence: CASSKGAGKLFF. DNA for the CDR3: TGTGCCAGCAGCAAGGGGGCGGGAAAACTGTTTTTT.